This TCR beta chain was recovered during a study of blood T cell repertoires in COVID-19. Study-level information: Donors in the United States, Italy and Spain gave samples during acute or convalescent COVID-19. The cDNA or gDNA used as material had been derived from T cells, B-cell-depleted T cells, or PBMCs.

In the authors' workflow: Scientists estimated how many nucleated cells there were by amplifying reference gene primers. Some clones are missing from TCRdb's copy, which holds only in-frame ones; the method was immunoSEQ multiplex PCR. D and trimming were read from the DNA, whereas the V and J calls and clone size are those reported in that table. The sample lists around 140,000 clones; over 70% were seen once. The CDR3 totals 15 residues. Germline values: CDR1 SGHAT, CDR2 FQNNGV. With 6 bases clipped from V and 0 bases from J, the junction kept 7 bases outside the gene matches. This clonotype was obtained from a man in his sixties with active or convalescent COVID-19. Material for sequencing was peripheral blood. The rearrangement links TRBV11-2 to TRBJ1-1, with 7 bases fitting TRBD1. The CDR3 loop is CASRKPGQLNTEAFF. CDR3 coding DNA: TGTGCCAGCAGGAAGCCGGGACAGCTGAACACTGAAGCTTTCTTT.